This entry lists 25 T cell receptor beta chains sequenced from one sample in a study of blood T cells in healthy people across ages. PCR was performed a second time for about 6 to 11 cycles using a sample-barcoded 5' primer and a J-beta primer mix. TCRdb re-called the 5' RACE reads with MiXCR, one entry per CDR3 protein. The data show about 570,000 distinct CDR3 sequences, with about 25% seen just once and 3% to 4.5% held by the top ten. The sample also formed part of further work on T cells of mothers and their children.

The sample consisted of blood. These TCRs come from a boy between 2 and 15 years old in good health.

This clonotype was seen a few times. The chain couples TRBV6-6 to TRBJ1-4; 9 bases agree with TRBD1. The CDR3 has 16 residues. In germline, CDR1 is MNHNY, CDR2 SVGAGI (reference sequence). The ends lost 4 bases at V and 3 bases at J; junction bases unmatched: 6. This CDR3 is CASSWDREEANEKLFF. CDR3 DNA sequence: TGTGCCAGCAGTTGGGACAGGGAGGAAGCTAATGAAAAACTGTTTTTT.

This clonotype is a singleton in its sample. The chain is built from TRBV27 and TRBJ2-7; 8 bases map to TRBD1. TRBJ2-1 matches the DNA end more closely, so the J call is doubtful. Germline loops: CDR1 MNHEY, CDR2 SMNVEV (reference sequence). The CDR3 has 16 amino acids. The CDR3 loop reads CASSQQGVLTYNEQFF. The CDR3 DNA sequence: TGTGCCAGCAGTCAACAGGGGGTCTTAACCTACAATGAGCAGTTCTTC.

This clonotype was detected only a few times. V is TRBV7-6 and J is TRBJ1-1; TRBD1 aligns across 9 bases. Germline V lookup: CDR1 SGHVS, CDR2 FNYEAQ. The CDR3 is 14 amino acids. The V segment lost 3 bases and the J segment 3 bases; nucleotides outside the gene matches: 2. The CDR3 sequence is CASSFRTGDTEAFF. CDR3 sequence (DNA): TGTGCCAGCAGCTTCCGGACAGGGGACACTGAAGCTTTCTTT. Full variable domain (outside the CDR3, taken from reference TRBV7-6 and TRBJ1-1): GAGVSQSPRYKVTKRGQDVALRCDPISGHVSLYWYRQALGQGPEFLTYFNYEAQQDKSGLPNDRFSAERPEGSISTLTIQRTEQRDSAMYRCASSFRTGDTEAFFGQGTRLTVV.

V gene TRBV10-3 combines with J gene TRBJ1-2, with D possibly TRBD1 on 5 matching bases. This CDR3 spans 12 amino acids. The V gene lost 2 bases and the J gene lost 6 bases, with 7 bases spanning the gap. Germline V gene data show CDR1 as ENHRY and CDR2 as SYGVKD. The CDR3 DNA follows: TGTGCCATCAGTGAGGGGGGGAATGGCTACACCTTC. This gives the protein CAISEGGNGYTF.

This clonotype was detected only a few times. The chain has TRBV12-3 or TRBV12-4 and TRBJ2-7; no clear D gene. Trimming removed 2 bases at V and 9 bases at J, with 14 bases between. The CDR3 is made up of 13 amino acids. The CDR3 protein is CASSLIGGVGQYF. The CDR3 nucleotides are TGTGCCAGCAGTTTAATCGGCGGTGTGGGGCAGTACTTC.

In its sample, this clonotype was seen a few times. The rearrangement links TRBV5-4 to TRBJ2-7; 11 bases are a match to TRBD2. This CDR3 contains 15 residues. V gave up 2 bases and J gave up 2 bases; unmatched junction bases: 3. The germline V gene encodes CDR1 SGHNT and CDR2 YYREEE (reference sequence). The CDR3 DNA reads as TGTGCCAGCAGCTTCGGGACTAGCGGACCCTACGAGCAGTACTTC. This encodes CASSFGTSGPYEQYF.

This clonotype turned up a few times. The chain uses TRBV4-3 and TRBJ1-4; D ambiguous. This CDR3 region has 15 residues. Trimming stripped 8 bases from V and 8 bases from J, with 21 bases between. Germline V lookup: CDR1 LGHNA, CDR2 YSLEER. Here the CDR3 reads CASSGNVLSREKLFF. CDR3 sequence (DNA): TGCGCCAGCTCGGGGAACGTGCTCTCTAGAGAAAAACTGTTTTTT.

The chain joins TRBV9 to TRBJ2-5; D tentatively fits TRBD1 or TRBD2 (6 bases each). The V end lost 6 bases, the J end lost 3 bases, and 18 bases lay between the germline ends. Germline V gene lookup returns CDR1 SGDLS and CDR2 YYNGEE. The CDR3 covers 15 residues. In nucleotides, the CDR3 is TGTGCCAGCACGGATGGCGGAGGGGGTAAAGAGACCCAGTACTTC. Translating gives CASTDGGGGKETQYF.

The CDR3 reads CASSFRGSTEAFF. As DNA, the CDR3 is TGTGCCAGCAGTTTCAGGGGTTCCACTGAAGCTTTCTTT. The V gene is TRBV27, the J gene TRBJ1-1; D possibly corresponds to TRBD1 (6 bases). CDR3 length equals 13 residues. Trimming took 3 bases from V and 4 from J, leaving 9 bases between them. Germline CDR1 reads MNHEY; CDR2 reads SMNVEV (reference sequence).

The J gene is TRBJ1-6, the V gene TRBV27; 7 bases align to TRBD1. After removal of 4 bases from V and 9 bases from J, the junction contained 9 bases not matched to a gene. CDR3 length: 15 amino acids. Germline values: CDR1 MNHEY, CDR2 SMNVEV (reference sequence). The DNA of the CDR3 is TGTGCCAGCAGTTCCCAGGGGGGTAGTAGTTCACCCCTCCACTTT. This translates into CASSSQGGSSSPLHF.

The table lists this clonotype with a few counts. The CDR3 region is CASSLNPTLNTEAFF. In DNA, the CDR3 is TGTGCCAGCAGCTTAAACCCCACACTGAACACTGAAGCTTTCTTT. The chain recombines TRBV7-2 with TRBJ1-1; no definite D call. Deletions cut 2 bases from V and 0 bases from J, with 10 bases between. The length of the CDR3 is 15 residues. The germline V gene encodes CDR1 SGHTA and CDR2 FQGNSA.

This clonotype was seen ten or more times. The chain joins TRBV20-1 to TRBJ2-5; D unclear. V shed 0 bases and J shed 2 bases, with 13 bases lying between them. The CDR3 spans 15 residues. CDR1 and CDR2 (germline): DFQATT, SNEGSKA (reference sequence). The CDR3, as DNA: TGCAGTGCTAGAGATCGGGTGGTACCGCAAGAGACCCAGTACTTC. This sequence encodes CSARDRVVPQETQYF.

The gene calls are TRBV5-4 and TRBJ2-7; D gene unclear. V gave up 4 bases and J gave up 3 bases, with 8 bases separating them. CDR1 is SGHNT and CDR2 is YYREEE in the germline V gene (reference sequence). The CDR3 runs 12 residues. In DNA, the CDR3 is TGTGCCAGCAGCCTGGATGGCTACGAGCAGTACGTC. Protein sequence: CASSLDGYEQYV.

This clonotype occurred a few times. The rearrangement joins TRBV20-1 to TRBJ2-1; D perhaps matches TRBD2 (6 bases). CDR1 and CDR2 (germline): DFQATT, SNEGSKA (reference sequence). V lost 6 bases to trimming and J lost 5 bases, with 20 bases between them. The CDR3 loop spans 15 amino acids. CDR3 residues: CSAEGPPFPNNEQFF. The CDR3 nucleotides read TGCAGTGCGGAGGGACCCCCCTTCCCGAACAATGAGCAGTTCTTC.

The J gene is TRBJ2-5, the V gene TRBV7-2; perhaps TRBD2 as D (5 bases). Trimming stripped 5 bases from V and 11 bases from J, with 12 bases between. The CDR3 is 11 amino acids. Per germline, CDR1 SGHTA and CDR2 FQGNSA. CDR3 sequence reads: CASSPDGKQYF. The CDR3 region has the DNA TGTGCCAGCAGCCCCGACGGGAAGCAGTACTTC. Full variable domain (outside the CDR3, taken from reference TRBV7-2 and TRBJ2-5): GAGVSQSPSNKVTEKGKDVELRCDPISGHTALYWYRQSLGQGLEFLIYFQGNSAPDKSGLPSDRFSAERTGGSVSTLTIQRTQQEDSAVYLCASSPDGKQYFGPGTRLLVL.

This clonotype has more than one count but fewer than ten. The chain joins TRBV12-3 or TRBV12-4 to TRBJ2-7; D possibly corresponds to TRBD1 (6 bases). The V and J ends lost 3 bases and 6 bases respectively, with 15 bases between them. The CDR3 has 14 amino acids. This chain's CDR3 is CASSFNRVTSEQYF. The CDR3 DNA is TGTGCCAGCAGTTTTAACAGGGTGACCTCCGAGCAGTACTTC.

This sequence joins TRBV25-1 and TRBJ2-7; TRBD1 matches at 9 bases. This CDR3 spans 14 amino acids. Germline-derived CDR1 and CDR2 are MGHDK and SYGVNS. The junction had 3 bases not matched to a gene; V was cut back by 6 bases and J by 0 bases. The CDR3 reads CASRGQGNSYEQYF. In DNA, the CDR3 is TGTGCCAGCAGGGGACAGGGAAACTCCTACGAGCAGTACTTC.

The CDR3 reads CASSRDRFTYGYTF. Written as DNA, the CDR3 is TGTGCCAGCAGTAGGGACAGATTTACCTATGGCTACACCTTC. This chain joins TRBV6-4 and TRBJ1-2; 7 positions agree with TRBD1. Germline V gene data show CDR1 as MRHNA and CDR2 as SNTAGT. The CDR3 consists of 14 residues. Trimming took 5 bases from V and 4 from J; bases not matched to a gene: 7.

The chain employs TRBV19 and TRBJ2-5; TRBD2 aligns across 13 bases. Germline CDR1 LNHDA, CDR2 SQIVND (reference sequence). Trimming at V came to 3 bases and at J to 5 bases, leaving 3 bases not matched to a gene. This CDR3 has 15 amino acids. The CDR3 protein is CASSIGLAGVETQYF. As DNA, the CDR3 is TGTGCCAGTAGTATCGGACTAGCGGGAGTGGAGACCCAGTACTTC.

The sample holds a few counts of this clonotype. At one boundary the junction diverges from the germline segment, which might be a read error. The chain is built from TRBV27 and TRBJ1-2; a weak D match, TRBD1 (5 bases). The CDR3 is made up of 16 amino acids. Germline lookup yields CDR1 MNHEY and CDR2 SMNVEV (reference sequence). The CDR3, as DNA: TGTGCCAACAGTCCTAGTTGGGGGAAACCTAACTATGGCTACACCTTC. This sequence encodes CANSPSWGKPNYGYTF.

The V and J genes are TRBV7-9 and TRBJ1-3; unclear D gene. Germline CDR1 and CDR2: SEHNR and FQNEAQ (reference sequence). Trimming stripped 5 bases from V and 4 bases from J, with 18 bases between. The CDR3 loop spans 16 amino acids. The CDR3 sequence: CASSLSFGPSGNTIYF. CDR3 coding DNA: TGTGCCAGCAGCCTTAGCTTCGGACCCTCGGGAAACACCATATATTTT.

The genes are TRBV7-8 and TRBJ2-7; TRBD1 matches 9 bases. CDR1 and CDR2 from the germline V gene are SGHVS and FQNEAQ. The CDR3 covers 13 residues. Trimming removed 4 bases from V and 6 bases from J; junction bases left unmatched: 4. The CDR3 loop reads CASSSGQGTEQYF. The CDR3 DNA reads TGTGCCAGCAGCTCTGGACAGGGGACCGAGCAGTACTTC.

This clonotype was counted between two and nine times. This chain uses TRBV4-1 with TRBJ1-2; tentatively, D is TRBD1 (6 bases). Germline CDR1 reads MGHRA; CDR2 reads YSYEKL. V dropped 0 bases and J dropped 5 bases, with 13 bases sitting between them. This CDR3 is 15 amino acids long. The CDR3 sequence is CASSQELQGQYGYTF. The CDR3 region has the DNA TGCGCCAGCAGCCAAGAGTTACAGGGCCAATATGGCTACACCTTC.

The chain carries TRBV20-1 and TRBJ1-3; the D is unclear. Trimming removed 6 bases from V and 0 bases from J, with 12 bases in between. The germline CDR1 and CDR2 sequences are DFQATT and SNEGSKA (reference sequence). There are 14 residues in the CDR3. This CDR3 reads CSAHRPGSGNTIYF. The CDR3 DNA sequence: TGCAGTGCCCACCGTCCGGGCTCTGGAAACACCATATATTTT.

The chain recombines TRBV11-2 with TRBJ2-2, with D perhaps TRBD1 (5 bases). The CDR3 has 16 residues. With 1 base removed from V and 0 bases from J, the gap between germline ends came to 9 bases. Germline V lookup: CDR1 SGHAT, CDR2 FQNNGV. The DNA of the CDR3 is TGTGCCAGCAGCTTAGGCAGGGCGCCGAACACCGGGGAGCTGTTTTTT. This translates into CASSLGRAPNTGELFF.